This TCR beta chain was sequenced during a study of T cell responses to AZD1222 COVID-19 vaccine. The method was immunoSEQ multiplex PCR; TCRdb's version includes in-frame clones alone and lacks a portion of them. The sample records 200,000 or so clones, almost 95% being singletons. Germline V gene lookup returns CDR1 SEHNR and CDR2 FQNEAQ (reference sequence). CDR3 length equals 12 residues. The germline V and J ends were trimmed by 5 bases and 6 bases, with 10 bases remaining between them. The J gene is TRBJ1-1, the V gene TRBV7-9; D possibly corresponds to TRBD1 (6 bases). The receptor was isolated from an adult in good health. The source was peripheral blood, collected on day 0 of AZD1222 vaccination. The CDR3, as DNA: TGTGCCAGCAGCAACGACAGGCCTGAAGCTTTCTTT. Its translation: CASSNDRPEAFF.